What follows is one T cell receptor (beta chain) and its context. Its antigen remains unknown. The sample is drawn from a study of cytomegalovirus exposure and HLA in healthy donors. This PCR relied on a set of 60 Vbeta primers and 13 Jbeta primers. Method: immunoSEQ multiplex PCR; TCRdb's copy keeps in-frame clones and lacks some. The data contain some 130,000 clones, around three quarters of them singletons. Study results and limitations: The authors later found most CMV-associated TCR beta chains appeared HLA-restricted. A later analysis showed TCR association rates differing by HLA locus, peaking at DRB1 and lowest at HLA-C. Donors were assumed by presence/absence analyses to have roughly uniform sequencing depth. Rarity marked most TCR sequences, yet some public TCRs occurred in many donors.

This sequence originates from a woman aged 60-75 years in good health and CMV-seropositive. The sequencing sample was made of PBMCs.

CDR3: CASSMRSNNSPLHF. The CDR3 coding sequence is TGTGCCAGTAGTATGCGGAGTAATAATTCACCCCTCCACTTT. This chain links TRBV19 with TRBJ1-6; D remains unclear. The V end was cut by 3 bases, the J end by 5 bases, with 8 bases between. Germline V CDR1 and CDR2: LNHDA, SQIVND (reference sequence). The CDR3 extends over 14 amino acids.